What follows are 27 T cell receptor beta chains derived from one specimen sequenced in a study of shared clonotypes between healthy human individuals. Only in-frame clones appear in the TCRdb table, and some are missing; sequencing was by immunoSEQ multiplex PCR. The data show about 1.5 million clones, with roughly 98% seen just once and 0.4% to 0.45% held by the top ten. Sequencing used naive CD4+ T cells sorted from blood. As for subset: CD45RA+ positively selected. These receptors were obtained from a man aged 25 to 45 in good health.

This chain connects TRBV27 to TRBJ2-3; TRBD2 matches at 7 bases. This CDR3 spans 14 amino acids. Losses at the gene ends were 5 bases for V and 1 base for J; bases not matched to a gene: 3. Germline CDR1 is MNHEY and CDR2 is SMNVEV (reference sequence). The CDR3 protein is CASSTTSGTDTQYF. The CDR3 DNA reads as TGTGCCAGCAGTACCACTAGCGGCACAGATACGCAGTATTTT.

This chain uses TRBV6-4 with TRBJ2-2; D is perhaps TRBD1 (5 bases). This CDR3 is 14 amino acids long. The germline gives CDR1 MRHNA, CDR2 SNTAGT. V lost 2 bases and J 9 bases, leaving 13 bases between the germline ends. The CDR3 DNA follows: TGTGCCAGCAGTGACCAAATAGGGGCTCGGGAGCTGTTTTTT. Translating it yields CASSDQIGARELFF.

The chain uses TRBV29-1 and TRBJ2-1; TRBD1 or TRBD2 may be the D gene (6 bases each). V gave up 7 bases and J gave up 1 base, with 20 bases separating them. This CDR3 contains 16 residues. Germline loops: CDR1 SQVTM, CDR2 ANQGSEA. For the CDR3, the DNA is TGCAGCGCCGGGGGCCCCCCAAGGGCGTCCTACAATGAGCAGTTCTTC. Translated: CSAGGPPRASYNEQFF.

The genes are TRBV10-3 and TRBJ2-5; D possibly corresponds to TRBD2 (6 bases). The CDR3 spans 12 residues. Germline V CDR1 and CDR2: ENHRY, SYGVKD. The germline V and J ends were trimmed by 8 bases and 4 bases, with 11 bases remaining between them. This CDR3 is CAIGEARETQYF. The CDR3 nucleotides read TGTGCCATCGGGGAGGCACGAGAGACCCAGTACTTC.

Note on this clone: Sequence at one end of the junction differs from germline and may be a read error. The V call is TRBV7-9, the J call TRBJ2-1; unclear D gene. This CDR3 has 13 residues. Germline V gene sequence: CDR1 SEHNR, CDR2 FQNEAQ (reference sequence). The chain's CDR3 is CASSGNSFNEQFF. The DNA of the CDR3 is TGTGCCAGCAGCGGAAATTCCTTCAATGAGCAGTTCTTC.

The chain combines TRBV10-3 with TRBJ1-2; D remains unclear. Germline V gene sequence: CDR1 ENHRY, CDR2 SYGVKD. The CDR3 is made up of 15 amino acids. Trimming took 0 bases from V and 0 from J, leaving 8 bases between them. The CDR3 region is CAISESRPTNYGYTF. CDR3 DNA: TGTGCCATCAGTGAGTCGCGACCCACTAACTATGGCTACACCTTC.

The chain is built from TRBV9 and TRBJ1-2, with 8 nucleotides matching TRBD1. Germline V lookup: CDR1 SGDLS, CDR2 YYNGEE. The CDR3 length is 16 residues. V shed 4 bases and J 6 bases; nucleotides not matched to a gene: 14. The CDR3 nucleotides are TGTGCCAGCAGCTCACGGACAGGGTCGAATTTGGATGGCTACACCTTC. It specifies CASSSRTGSNLDGYTF.

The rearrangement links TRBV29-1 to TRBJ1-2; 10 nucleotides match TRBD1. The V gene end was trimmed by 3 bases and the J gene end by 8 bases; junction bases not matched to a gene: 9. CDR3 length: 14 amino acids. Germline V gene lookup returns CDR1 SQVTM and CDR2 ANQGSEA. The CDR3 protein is CSVDRDRGLQGYTF. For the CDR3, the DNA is TGCAGCGTTGATCGGGACAGGGGTTTGCAAGGCTACACCTTC. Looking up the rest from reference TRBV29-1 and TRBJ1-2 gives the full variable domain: SAVISQKPSRDICQRGTSLTIQCQVDSQVTMMFWYRQQPGQSLTLIATANQGSEATYESGFVIDKFPISRPNLTFSTLTVSNMSPEDSSIYLCSVDRDRGLQGYTFGSGTRLTVV.

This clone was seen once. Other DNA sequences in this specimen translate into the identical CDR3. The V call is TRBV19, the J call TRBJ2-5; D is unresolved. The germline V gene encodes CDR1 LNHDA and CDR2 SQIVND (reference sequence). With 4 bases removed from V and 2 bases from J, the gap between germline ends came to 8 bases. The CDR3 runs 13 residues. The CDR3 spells CASSSRIQETQYF. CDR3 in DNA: TGTGCCAGTAGTAGCAGGATTCAAGAGACCCAGTACTTC.

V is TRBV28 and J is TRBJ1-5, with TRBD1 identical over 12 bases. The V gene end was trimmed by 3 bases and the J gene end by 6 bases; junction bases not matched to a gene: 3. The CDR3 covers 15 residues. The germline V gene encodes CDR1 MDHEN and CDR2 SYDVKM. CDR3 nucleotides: TGTGCCAGCAGTTTCGGGACAGGGGGCCTTCAGCCCCAGCATTTT. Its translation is CASSFGTGGLQPQHF.

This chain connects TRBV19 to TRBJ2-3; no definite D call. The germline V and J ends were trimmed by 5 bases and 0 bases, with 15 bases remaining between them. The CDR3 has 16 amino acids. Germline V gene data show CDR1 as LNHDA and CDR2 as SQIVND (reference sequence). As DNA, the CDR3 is TGTGCCAGTAGTTTCTTTGGGTCTGCTAGCACAGATACGCAGTATTTT. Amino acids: CASSFFGSASTDTQYF.

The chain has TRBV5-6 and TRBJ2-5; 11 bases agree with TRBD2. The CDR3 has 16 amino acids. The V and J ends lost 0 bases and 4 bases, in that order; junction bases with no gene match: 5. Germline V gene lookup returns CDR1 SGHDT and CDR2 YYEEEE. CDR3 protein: CASSLGALAGGETQYF. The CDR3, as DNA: TGTGCCAGCAGCTTGGGGGCCCTAGCGGGAGGAGAGACCCAGTACTTC.

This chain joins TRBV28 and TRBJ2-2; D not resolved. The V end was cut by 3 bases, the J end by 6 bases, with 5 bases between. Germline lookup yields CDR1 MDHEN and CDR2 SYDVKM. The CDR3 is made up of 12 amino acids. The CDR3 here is CASSLWPGELFF. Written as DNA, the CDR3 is TGTGCCAGCAGTTTGTGGCCCGGGGAGCTGTTTTTT.

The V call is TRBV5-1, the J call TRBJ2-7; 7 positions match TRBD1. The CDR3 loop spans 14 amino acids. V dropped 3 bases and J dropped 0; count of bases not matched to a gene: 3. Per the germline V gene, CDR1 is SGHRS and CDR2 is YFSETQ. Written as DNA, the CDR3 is TGCGCCAGCAGCTCCACAGGGGTCTCCTACGAGCAGTACTTC. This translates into CASSSTGVSYEQYF. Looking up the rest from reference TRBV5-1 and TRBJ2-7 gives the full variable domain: KAGVTQTPRYLIKTRGQQVTLSCSPISGHRSVSWYQQTPGQGLQFLFEYFSETQRNKGNFPGRFSGRQFSNSRSEMNVSTLELGDSALYLCASSSTGVSYEQYFGPGTRLTVT.

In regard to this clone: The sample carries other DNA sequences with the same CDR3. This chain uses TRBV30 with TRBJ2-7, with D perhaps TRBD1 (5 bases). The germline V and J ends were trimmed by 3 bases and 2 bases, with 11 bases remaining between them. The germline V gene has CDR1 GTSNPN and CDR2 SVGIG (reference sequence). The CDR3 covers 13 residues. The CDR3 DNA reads TGTGCCTGGAGCGCAGGGCGAACCTACGAGCAGTACTTC. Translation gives CAWSAGRTYEQYF.

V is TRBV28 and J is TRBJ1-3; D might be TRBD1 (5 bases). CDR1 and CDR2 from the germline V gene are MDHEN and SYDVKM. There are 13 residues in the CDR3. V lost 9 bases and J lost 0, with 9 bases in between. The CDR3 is CASNGASGNTIYF. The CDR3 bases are TGTGCCAGTAATGGGGCCTCTGGAAACACCATATATTTT.

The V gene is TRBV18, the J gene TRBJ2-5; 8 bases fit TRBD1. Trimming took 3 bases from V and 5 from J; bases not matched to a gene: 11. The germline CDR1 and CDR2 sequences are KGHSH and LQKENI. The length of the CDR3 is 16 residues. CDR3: CASSPLGQGLVETQYF. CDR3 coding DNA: TGTGCCAGCTCACCCCTAGGACAGGGTTTGGTGGAGACCCAGTACTTC. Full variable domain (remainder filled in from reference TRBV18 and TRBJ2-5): NAGVMQNPRHLVRRRGQEARLRCSPMKGHSHVYWYRQLPEEGLKFMVYLQKENIIDESGMPKERFSAEFPKEGPSILRIQQVVRGDSAAYFCASSPLGQGLVETQYFGPGTRLLVL.

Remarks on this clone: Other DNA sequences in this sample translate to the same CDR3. In DNA form, the CDR3 reads TGTGCCAGCTCACCCACTATCTACGAGCAGTACTTC. Residues: CASSPTIYEQYF. This chain uses TRBV18 with TRBJ2-7; D is undetermined. Trimming cost V 3 bases and J 3 bases, with 6 bases left between them. The germline gives CDR1 KGHSH, CDR2 LQKENI. This CDR3 has 12 amino acids.

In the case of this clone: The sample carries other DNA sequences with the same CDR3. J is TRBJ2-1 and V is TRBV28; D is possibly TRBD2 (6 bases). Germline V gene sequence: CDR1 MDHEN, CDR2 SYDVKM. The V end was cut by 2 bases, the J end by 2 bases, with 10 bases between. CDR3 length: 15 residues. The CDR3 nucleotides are TGTGCCAGCAGTTTAGGAGGGACCCCCTACAATGAGCAGTTCTTC. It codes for CASSLGGTPYNEQFF.

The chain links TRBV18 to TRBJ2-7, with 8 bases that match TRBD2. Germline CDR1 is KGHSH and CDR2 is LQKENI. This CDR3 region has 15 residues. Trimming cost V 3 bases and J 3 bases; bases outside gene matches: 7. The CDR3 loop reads CASSPRGGEGYEQYF. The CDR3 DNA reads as TGTGCCAGCTCACCCCGGGGGGGAGAGGGCTACGAGCAGTACTTC.

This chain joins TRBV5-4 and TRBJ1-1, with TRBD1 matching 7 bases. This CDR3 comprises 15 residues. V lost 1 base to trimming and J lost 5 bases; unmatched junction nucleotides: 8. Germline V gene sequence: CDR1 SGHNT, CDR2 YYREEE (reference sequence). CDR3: CASSLYLGGETEAFF. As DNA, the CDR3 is TGTGCCAGCAGCTTGTATTTAGGGGGCGAGACTGAAGCTTTCTTT.

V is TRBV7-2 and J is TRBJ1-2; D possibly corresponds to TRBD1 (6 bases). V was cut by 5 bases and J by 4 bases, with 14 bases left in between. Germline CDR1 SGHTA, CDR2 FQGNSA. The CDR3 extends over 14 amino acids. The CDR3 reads CASSPPGASYGYTF. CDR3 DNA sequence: TGTGCCAGCAGCCCCCCAGGGGCCAGCTATGGCTACACCTTC.

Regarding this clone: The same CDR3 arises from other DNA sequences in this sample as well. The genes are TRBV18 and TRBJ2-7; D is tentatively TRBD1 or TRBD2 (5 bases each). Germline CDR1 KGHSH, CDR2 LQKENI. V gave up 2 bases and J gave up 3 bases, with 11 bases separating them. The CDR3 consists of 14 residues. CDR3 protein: CASSPAGAGYEQYF. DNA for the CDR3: TGTGCCAGCTCACCAGCCGGGGCGGGCTACGAGCAGTACTTC. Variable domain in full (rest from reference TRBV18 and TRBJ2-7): NAGVMQNPRHLVRRRGQEARLRCSPMKGHSHVYWYRQLPEEGLKFMVYLQKENIIDESGMPKERFSAEFPKEGPSILRIQQVVRGDSAAYFCASSPAGAGYEQYFGPGTRLTVT.

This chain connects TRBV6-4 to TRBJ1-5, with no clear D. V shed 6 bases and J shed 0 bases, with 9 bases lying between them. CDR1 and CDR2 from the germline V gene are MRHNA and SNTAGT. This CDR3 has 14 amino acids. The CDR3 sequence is CASSAEYSNQPQHF. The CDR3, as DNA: TGTGCCAGCAGCGCAGAATATAGCAATCAGCCCCAGCATTTT.

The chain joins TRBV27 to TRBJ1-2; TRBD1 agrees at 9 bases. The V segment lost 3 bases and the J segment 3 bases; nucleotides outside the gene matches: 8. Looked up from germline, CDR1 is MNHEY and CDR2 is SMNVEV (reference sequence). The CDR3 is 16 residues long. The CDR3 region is CASSFLTGGIYYGYTF. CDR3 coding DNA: TGTGCCAGCAGTTTCCTGACAGGGGGGATATACTATGGCTACACCTTC.

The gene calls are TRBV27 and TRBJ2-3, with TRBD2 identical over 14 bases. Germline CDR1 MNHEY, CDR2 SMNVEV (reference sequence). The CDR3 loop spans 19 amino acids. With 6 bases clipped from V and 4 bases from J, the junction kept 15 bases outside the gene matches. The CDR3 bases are TGTGCCAGCAGAAAGGGTTACGGGACTAGCGGGAGTGGGGCAGATACGCAGTATTTT. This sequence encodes CASRKGYGTSGSGADTQYF.

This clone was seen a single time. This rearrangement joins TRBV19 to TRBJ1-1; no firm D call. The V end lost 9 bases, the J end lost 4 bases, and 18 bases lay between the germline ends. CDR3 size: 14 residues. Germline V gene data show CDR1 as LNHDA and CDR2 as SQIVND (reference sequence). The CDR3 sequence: CASRPGDRGTEAFF. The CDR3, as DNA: TGTGCCAGCCGGCCGGGAGACCGAGGCACTGAAGCTTTCTTT. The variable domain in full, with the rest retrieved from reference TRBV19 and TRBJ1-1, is DGGITQSPKYLFRKEGQNVTLSCEQNLNHDAMYWYRQDPGQGLRLIYYSQIVNDFQKGDIAEGYSVSREKKESFPLTVTSAQKNPTAFYLCASRPGDRGTEAFFGQGTRLTVV.